The rows below give T cell receptor beta chains drawn from one sample of a study of T cells in Graves' hyperthyroidism and ophthalmopathy. TCRdb re-called the multiplex PCR reads through MiXCR, storing one row per CDR3 protein. Among hundreds of thousands of distinct CDR3 sequences, approximately 15% were seen once, and the ten largest hold roughly a tenth. The sequenced sample was blood. Receptors originate from a woman under 30 with Graves' hyperthyroidism. Both conserved end residues are part of each CDR3. Fields, in order: CDR3 protein, V gene, CDR3 length, J gene.

CDR3 protein: CASSLTRQSPYNEQFF
V gene: TRBV28
CDR3 length: 16
J gene: TRBJ2-1

CDR3 protein: CASSYSGTVPNTEAFF
V gene: TRBV6-2/TRBV6-3
CDR3 length: 16
J gene: TRBJ1-1

CDR3 protein: CASSRPDRNTGELFF
V gene: TRBV28
CDR3 length: 15
J gene: TRBJ2-2

CDR3 protein: CASSWSGATEAFF
V gene: TRBV7-8
CDR3 length: 13
J gene: TRBJ1-1

CDR3 protein: CASSQRQGSGYEQYF
V gene: TRBV4-3
CDR3 length: 15
J gene: TRBJ2-7

CDR3 protein: CASSRYEGPNTGELFF
V gene: TRBV11-3
CDR3 length: 16
J gene: TRBJ2-2

CDR3 protein: CASSLKGSGSSISFYEQYF
V gene: TRBV11-2
CDR3 length: 19
J gene: TRBJ2-7

CDR3 protein: CASSYSKLAGGWETQYF
V gene: TRBV6-5
CDR3 length: 17
J gene: TRBJ2-5

CDR3 protein: CARETGGVYGYTF
V gene: TRBV2
CDR3 length: 13
J gene: TRBJ1-2

CDR3 protein: CASSQRSVTTEAFF
V gene: TRBV4-3
CDR3 length: 14
J gene: TRBJ1-1

CDR3 protein: CASSLAMGQSYEQYF
V gene: TRBV7-9
CDR3 length: 15
J gene: TRBJ2-7